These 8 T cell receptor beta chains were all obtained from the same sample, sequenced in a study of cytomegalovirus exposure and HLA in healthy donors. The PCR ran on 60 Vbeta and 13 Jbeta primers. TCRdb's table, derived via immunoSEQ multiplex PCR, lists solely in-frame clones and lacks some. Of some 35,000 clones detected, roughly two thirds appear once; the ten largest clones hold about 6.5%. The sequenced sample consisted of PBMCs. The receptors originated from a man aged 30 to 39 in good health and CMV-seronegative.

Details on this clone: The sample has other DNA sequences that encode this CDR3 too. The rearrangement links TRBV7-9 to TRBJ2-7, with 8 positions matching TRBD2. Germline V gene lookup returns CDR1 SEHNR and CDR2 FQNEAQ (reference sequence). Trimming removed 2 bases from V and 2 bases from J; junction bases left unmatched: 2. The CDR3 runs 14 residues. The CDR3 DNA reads TGTGCCAGCAGCTTAACTAGCGGACCCTACGAGCAGTACTTC. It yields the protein CASSLTSGPYEQYF.

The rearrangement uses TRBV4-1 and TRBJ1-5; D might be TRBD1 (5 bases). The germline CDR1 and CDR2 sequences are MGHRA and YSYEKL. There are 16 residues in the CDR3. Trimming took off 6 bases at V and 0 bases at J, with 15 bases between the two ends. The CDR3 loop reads CASRQGAHYSNQPQHF. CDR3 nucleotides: TGCGCCAGCAGGCAGGGCGCACATTATAGCAATCAGCCCCAGCATTTT.

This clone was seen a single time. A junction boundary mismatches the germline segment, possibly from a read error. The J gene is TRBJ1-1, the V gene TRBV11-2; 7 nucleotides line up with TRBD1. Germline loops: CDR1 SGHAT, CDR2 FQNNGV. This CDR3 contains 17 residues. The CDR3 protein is CASSFSYRGGRDTKAFF. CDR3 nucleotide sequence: TGTGCCAGCAGCTTCAGTTACAGGGGCGGTAGGGACACTAAAGCTTTCTTT.

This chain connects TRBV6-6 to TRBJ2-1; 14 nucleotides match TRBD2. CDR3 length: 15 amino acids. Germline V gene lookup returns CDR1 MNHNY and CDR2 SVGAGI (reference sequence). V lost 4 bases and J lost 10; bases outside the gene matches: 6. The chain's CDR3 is CASSLTSGRGWEQFF. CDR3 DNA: TGTGCCAGCAGTTTGACTAGCGGGAGGGGATGGGAGCAGTTCTTC.

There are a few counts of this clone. The DNA for the CDR3 is TGTGCCAGCAGTAACAGGGGGCTTTTCGAGCAGTACTTC. Its protein is CASSNRGLFEQYF. The chain links TRBV13 to TRBJ2-7; TRBD1 matches 9 bases. The germline V gene has CDR1 PRHDT and CDR2 FYEKMQ (reference sequence). The ends lost 6 bases at V and 6 bases at J; junction bases unmatched: 6. The CDR3 runs to 13 residues.

CDR3 region: CASSHPESGYTF. The DNA of the CDR3 is TGTGCCAGCAGCCACCCGGAGAGTGGCTACACCTTC. The chain uses TRBV6-5 and TRBJ1-2; D gene uncertain. V shed 6 bases and J shed 7 bases, with 12 bases lying between them. Germline assignment: CDR1 MNHEY and CDR2 SVGAGI. There are 12 residues in the CDR3.

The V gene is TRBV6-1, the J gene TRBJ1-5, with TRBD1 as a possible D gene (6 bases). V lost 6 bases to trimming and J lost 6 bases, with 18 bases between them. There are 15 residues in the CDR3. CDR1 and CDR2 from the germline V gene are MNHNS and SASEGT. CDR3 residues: CASSDGGAWSQPQHF. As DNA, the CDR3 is TGTGCCAGCAGCGACGGGGGGGCGTGGAGTCAGCCCCAGCATTTT.

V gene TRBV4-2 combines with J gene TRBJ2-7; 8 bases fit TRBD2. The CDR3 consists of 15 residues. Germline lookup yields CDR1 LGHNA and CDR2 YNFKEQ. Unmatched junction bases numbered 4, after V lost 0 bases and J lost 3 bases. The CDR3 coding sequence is TGTGCCAGCAGCCAAGATCGGGGACTAGGCTACGAGCAGTACTTC. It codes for CASSQDRGLGYEQYF.